These T cell receptor beta chains were read from a single sample in a study of shared clonotypes between healthy human individuals. Clones were sequenced by immunoSEQ multiplex PCR, and TCRdb holds only the in-frame ones, with some missing. The repertoire includes roughly 2 million clones, under 97% of them detected once, and more than 0.1% sits in the top ten. Sequenced: naive CD4+ T cells sorted from blood. These receptors were collected from a man in his late teens or twenties in good health. Both conserved end residues are part of each CDR3. D genes are given only for firm matches. Only some rows state a clone size, as once, few, many or a class for expanded clones.

cdr3_aa: CASSLGGGKQPQHF
cdr3_nt: TGTGCCAGCAGTTTAGGCGGGGGGAAGCAGCCCCAGCATTTT
d_call: -
clone_size: -
v_call: TRBV28
j_call: TRBJ1-5

cdr3_aa: CASSVVGPVGTQYF
cdr3_nt: TGTGCCAGCAGCGTAGTTGGCCCCGTAGGTACGCAGTATTTT
d_call: -
clone_size: -
v_call: TRBV9
j_call: TRBJ2-3

cdr3_aa: CASRKWGETGELFF
cdr3_nt: TGTGCCAGCAGAAAGTGGGGGGAAACCGGGGAGCTGTTTTTT
d_call: -
clone_size: -
v_call: TRBV9
j_call: TRBJ2-2

cdr3_aa: CASSQDPGPGNTIYF
cdr3_nt: TGCGCCAGCAGCCAAGATCCTGGGCCCGGAAACACCATATATTTT
d_call: -
clone_size: -
v_call: TRBV4-1
j_call: TRBJ1-3

cdr3_aa: CASSVGGNSYNSPLHF
cdr3_nt: TGTGCCAGCAGCGTAGGCGGAAATTCCTATAATTCACCCCTCCACTTT
d_call: -
clone_size: -
v_call: TRBV9
j_call: TRBJ1-6

cdr3_aa: CASSEISGTGYTF
cdr3_nt: TGTGCCAGCAGTGAAATATCTGGGACTGGCTACACCTTC
d_call: -
clone_size: -
v_call: TRBV2
j_call: TRBJ1-2

cdr3_aa: CATSYSYEQYF
cdr3_nt: TGTGCCACCAGTTACTCCTACGAGCAGTACTTC
d_call: -
clone_size: once
v_call: TRBV15
j_call: TRBJ2-7

cdr3_aa: CASSPDRASYNEQFF
cdr3_nt: TGTGCCAGCAGCCCCGACAGGGCCTCCTACAATGAGCAGTTCTTC
d_call: TRBD1
clone_size: few
v_call: TRBV7-2
j_call: TRBJ2-1

cdr3_aa: CASRGKYEQYF
cdr3_nt: TGTGCCAGCAGGGGAAAATACGAGCAGTACTTC
d_call: -
clone_size: -
v_call: TRBV7-9
j_call: TRBJ2-7

cdr3_aa: CASSWPRADEQFF
cdr3_nt: TGTGCCAGCAGCTGGCCCAGGGCCGATGAGCAGTTCTTC
d_call: -
clone_size: -
v_call: TRBV5-4
j_call: TRBJ2-1

cdr3_aa: CASSESMGQETQYF
cdr3_nt: TGCGCCAGCAGTGAGTCGATGGGCCAAGAGACCCAGTACTTC
d_call: -
clone_size: -
v_call: TRBV10-1
j_call: TRBJ2-5

cdr3_aa: CASSPTGVSEQYF
cdr3_nt: TGTGCCAGCAGCCCAACGGGGGTAAGCGAGCAGTACTTC
d_call: -
clone_size: -
v_call: TRBV11-2
j_call: TRBJ2-7

cdr3_aa: CASSLEQGGEQYF
cdr3_nt: TGTGCCAGCAGCTTAGAACAGGGAGGTGAGCAGTACTTC
d_call: -
clone_size: -
v_call: TRBV7-6
j_call: TRBJ2-7

cdr3_aa: CASTDPTSGTVYEQYF
cdr3_nt: TGTGCCAGCACTGATCCGACTAGCGGGACGGTCTACGAGCAGTACTTC
d_call: TRBD2
clone_size: once
v_call: TRBV7-9
j_call: TRBJ2-7

cdr3_aa: CASSVRGPKTQYF
cdr3_nt: TGTGCCAGCAGTGTGCGGGGTCCCAAGACCCAGTACTTC
d_call: -
clone_size: -
v_call: TRBV6-1
j_call: TRBJ2-5

cdr3_aa: CASRHGQGFSDTQYF
cdr3_nt: TGCGCCAGCCGACACGGACAGGGGTTCTCAGATACGCAGTATTTT
d_call: TRBD1
clone_size: -
v_call: TRBV10-2
j_call: TRBJ2-3

cdr3_aa: CASRKTDPQETQYF
cdr3_nt: TGTGCCAGCAGAAAGACAGATCCCCAAGAGACCCAGTACTTC
d_call: -
clone_size: -
v_call: TRBV7-9
j_call: TRBJ2-5

cdr3_aa: CASSLGTGEKLFF
cdr3_nt: TGTGCCAGCAGCCTCGGGACCGGTGAAAAACTGTTTTTT
d_call: -
clone_size: -
v_call: TRBV7-9
j_call: TRBJ1-4

cdr3_aa: CASSLEGRVTEAFF
cdr3_nt: TGTGCCAGCAGCTTAGAGGGCAGGGTCACTGAAGCTTTCTTT
d_call: -
clone_size: -
v_call: TRBV11-2
j_call: TRBJ1-1

cdr3_aa: CASSPRGQGKTEAFF
cdr3_nt: TGTGCCAGCAGCCCCCGAGGACAGGGTAAAACTGAAGCTTTCTTT
d_call: TRBD1
clone_size: once
v_call: TRBV4-2
j_call: TRBJ1-1

cdr3_aa: CASSPDRGSEKLFF
cdr3_nt: TGTGCCAGCTCACCGGACAGGGGGTCTGAAAAACTGTTTTTT
d_call: TRBD1
clone_size: -
v_call: TRBV18
j_call: TRBJ1-4

cdr3_aa: CASARTSSTNTGELFF
cdr3_nt: TGTGCCAGCGCCCGGACTAGCAGCACGAACACCGGGGAGCTGTTTTTT
d_call: TRBD2
clone_size: -
v_call: TRBV2
j_call: TRBJ2-2

cdr3_aa: CASSLRQGRQPQHF
cdr3_nt: TGTGCCAGCAGCCTCAGACAGGGTCGCCAGCCCCAGCATTTT
d_call: TRBD1
clone_size: -
v_call: TRBV13
j_call: TRBJ1-5

cdr3_aa: CASSVEAYGYTF
cdr3_nt: TGCGCCAGCAGCGTCGAGGCCTATGGCTACACCTTC
d_call: -
clone_size: -
v_call: TRBV5-1
j_call: TRBJ1-2

cdr3_aa: CASSKRDTQYF
cdr3_nt: TGTGCCAGCAGCAAGAGAGATACGCAGTATTTT
d_call: -
clone_size: -
v_call: TRBV2
j_call: TRBJ2-3

cdr3_aa: CASSLGLVETGELFF
cdr3_nt: TGCGCCAGCAGCCTGGGCCTAGTTGAAACCGGGGAGCTGTTTTTT
d_call: -
clone_size: -
v_call: TRBV5-1
j_call: TRBJ2-2

cdr3_aa: CASSKTGAGETQYF
cdr3_nt: TGTGCCAGCAGCAAGACAGGGGCTGGAGAGACCCAGTACTTC
d_call: TRBD1
clone_size: -
v_call: TRBV5-4
j_call: TRBJ2-5

cdr3_aa: CASRGATNEKLFF
cdr3_nt: TGTGCCAGCAGGGGGGCAACTAATGAAAAACTGTTTTTT
d_call: -
clone_size: -
v_call: TRBV6-5
j_call: TRBJ1-4

cdr3_aa: CASSSPNTIYF
cdr3_nt: TGTGCCAGCAGCTCTCCGAACACCATATATTTT
d_call: -
clone_size: few
v_call: TRBV11-2
j_call: TRBJ1-3

cdr3_aa: CSVSGIKSSYNEQFF
cdr3_nt: TGCAGCGTTAGCGGCATTAAGAGCTCCTACAATGAGCAGTTCTTC
d_call: -
clone_size: -
v_call: TRBV29-1
j_call: TRBJ2-1

cdr3_aa: CAISLQQGADYGYTF
cdr3_nt: TGTGCCATCAGTCTCCAACAGGGAGCTGACTATGGCTACACCTTC
d_call: -
clone_size: -
v_call: TRBV10-3
j_call: TRBJ1-2

cdr3_aa: CASSLSGGDTQYF
cdr3_nt: TGTGCCAGCAGCTTATCCGGGGGAGATACGCAGTATTTT
d_call: -
clone_size: once
v_call: TRBV5-6
j_call: TRBJ2-3

cdr3_aa: CASIAREGLGETQYF
cdr3_nt: TGTGCCAGCATCGCCAGGGAGGGCCTGGGGGAGACCCAGTACTTC
d_call: TRBD2
clone_size: -
v_call: TRBV7-2
j_call: TRBJ2-5

cdr3_aa: CASSLGAGTVYEQYF
cdr3_nt: TGCGCCAGCAGCTTGGGGGCGGGAACGGTCTACGAGCAGTACTTC
d_call: -
clone_size: -
v_call: TRBV5-1
j_call: TRBJ2-7

cdr3_aa: CAWSRGLAGGPDTQYF
cdr3_nt: TGTGCCTGGAGCCGAGGACTAGCGGGAGGGCCCGATACGCAGTATTTT
d_call: TRBD2
clone_size: -
v_call: TRBV30
j_call: TRBJ2-3

cdr3_aa: CASSSDRAGNSPLHF
cdr3_nt: TGTGCCAGCAGCTCAGACAGGGCCGGCAATTCACCCCTCCACTTT
d_call: TRBD1
clone_size: -
v_call: TRBV7-8
j_call: TRBJ1-6

cdr3_aa: CASSVDRSKGPQHF
cdr3_nt: TGTGCCAGCAGTGTGGACAGGTCGAAGGGGCCCCAGCATTTT
d_call: TRBD1
clone_size: -
v_call: TRBV2
j_call: TRBJ1-5

cdr3_aa: CASRSEQGGRPTNEKLFF
cdr3_nt: TGCGCCAGCAGAAGCGAGCAGGGGGGAAGACCAACTAATGAAAAACTGTTTTTT
d_call: TRBD1
clone_size: -
v_call: TRBV5-1
j_call: TRBJ1-4

cdr3_aa: CASSKSRYHYFTAEAFF
cdr3_nt: TGTGCCAGCAGCAAATCCAGGTACCACTATTTTACAGCTGAAGCTTTCTTT
d_call: -
clone_size: -
v_call: TRBV21-1
j_call: TRBJ1-1

cdr3_aa: CASSLDLGSGEQYF
cdr3_nt: TGTGCCAGCAGCTTAGATTTAGGGAGTGGTGAGCAGTACTTC
d_call: -
clone_size: -
v_call: TRBV7-6
j_call: TRBJ2-7

cdr3_aa: CASSILGTFAGNTIYF
cdr3_nt: TGTGCCAGTAGTATTCTGGGAACTTTCGCTGGAAACACCATATATTTT
d_call: -
clone_size: -
v_call: TRBV19
j_call: TRBJ1-3

cdr3_aa: CAISESTPTTDTQYF
cdr3_nt: TGTGCCATCAGTGAGTCGACGCCCACCACAGATACGCAGTATTTT
d_call: -
clone_size: -
v_call: TRBV10-3
j_call: TRBJ2-3

cdr3_aa: CASRTRREGETQYF
cdr3_nt: TGTGCCAGCAGGACTCGTAGGGAGGGAGAGACCCAGTACTTC
d_call: TRBD2
clone_size: -
v_call: TRBV7-2
j_call: TRBJ2-5

cdr3_aa: CASSLLGLGLDEQFF
cdr3_nt: TGTGCCAGCAGCCTCCTGGGACTAGGTTTGGATGAGCAGTTCTTC
d_call: TRBD2
clone_size: -
v_call: TRBV7-2
j_call: TRBJ2-1

cdr3_aa: CASSIGTMVDEQYF
cdr3_nt: TGTGCCAGTAGTATAGGGACTATGGTCGACGAGCAGTACTTC
d_call: -
clone_size: -
v_call: TRBV19
j_call: TRBJ2-7

cdr3_aa: CASSRTVNNEQFF
cdr3_nt: TGTGCCAGCAGCAGGACGGTTAACAATGAGCAGTTCTTC
d_call: -
clone_size: -
v_call: TRBV6-5
j_call: TRBJ2-1

cdr3_aa: CASRTSSAGKGELFF
cdr3_nt: TGTGCCAGCAGAACATCGTCTGCCGGGAAGGGGGAGCTGTTTTTT
d_call: -
clone_size: -
v_call: TRBV6-5
j_call: TRBJ2-2

cdr3_aa: CAWVRQGSYNEQFF
cdr3_nt: TGTGCCTGGGTCCGACAGGGTTCCTACAATGAGCAGTTCTTC
d_call: TRBD1
clone_size: -
v_call: TRBV30
j_call: TRBJ2-1

cdr3_aa: CASSPGEGGRPQHF
cdr3_nt: TGTGCCAGCAGCCCCGGGGAGGGAGGGCGGCCCCAGCATTTT
d_call: -
clone_size: -
v_call: TRBV7-9
j_call: TRBJ1-5

cdr3_aa: CASSPTEPYEQYF
cdr3_nt: TGTGCCAGCTCACCGACCGAGCCCTACGAGCAGTACTTC
d_call: -
clone_size: -
v_call: TRBV18
j_call: TRBJ2-7

cdr3_aa: CASSLLGPNTEAFF
cdr3_nt: TGTGCCAGCAGCCTTCTTGGCCCGAACACTGAAGCTTTCTTT
d_call: -
clone_size: -
v_call: TRBV9
j_call: TRBJ1-1

cdr3_aa: CASSPGGPIGEQFF
cdr3_nt: TGTGCCAGCAGCCCGGGGGGGCCTATTGGTGAGCAGTTCTTC
d_call: TRBD2
clone_size: -
v_call: TRBV11-3
j_call: TRBJ2-1

cdr3_aa: CASSISGDTQYF
cdr3_nt: TGCGCCAGCAGCATTAGCGGGGATACGCAGTATTTT
d_call: TRBD2
clone_size: few
v_call: TRBV5-1
j_call: TRBJ2-3